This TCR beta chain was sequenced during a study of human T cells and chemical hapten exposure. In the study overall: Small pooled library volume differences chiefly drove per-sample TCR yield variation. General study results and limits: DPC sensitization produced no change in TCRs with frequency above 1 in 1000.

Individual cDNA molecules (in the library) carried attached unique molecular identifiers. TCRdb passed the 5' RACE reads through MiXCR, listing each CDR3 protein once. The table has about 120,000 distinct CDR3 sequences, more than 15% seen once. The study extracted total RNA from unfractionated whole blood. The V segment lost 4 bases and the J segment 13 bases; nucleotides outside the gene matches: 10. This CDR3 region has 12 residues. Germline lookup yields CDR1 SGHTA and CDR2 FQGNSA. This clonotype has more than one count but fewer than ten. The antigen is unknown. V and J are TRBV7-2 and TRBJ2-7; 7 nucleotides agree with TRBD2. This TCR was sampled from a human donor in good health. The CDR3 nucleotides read TGTGCCAGCAGCTGGTACAGGAGCGGGGCTTACTTC. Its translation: CASSWYRSGAYF.